The rows below give T cell receptor beta chains drawn from one sample of a study of response to subunit inactivated influenza vaccine. One entry per CDR3 protein, called by TCRdb with MiXCR from the RT-PCR reads. This table holds 650,000 to 850,000 distinct CDR3 sequences, over 11% found once. The specimen comprised PBMCs from blood, sampled 14 to 15 days before vaccination. Receptor source: a man aged 50 or older who received an inactivated influenza vaccine. Both conserved end residues are part of each CDR3. Each record gives: clone size, J gene, CDR3 length, D gene, V gene, CDR3 protein, CDR3 DNA. The D gene is left open where the match is weak. For some rows the clone size is stated as once, few or many, or as a class when expanded; others skip it.

NA TRBJ2-1 17 TRBD2 TRBV5-1 CASSLLLAGVIKNEQFF TGCGCCAGCAGCTTATTACTAGCGGGAGTTATTAAGAATGAGCAGTTCTTC
few TRBJ2-7 15 NA TRBV29-1 CSVPLPAPRAYEQYF TGCAGCGTCCCTTTACCAGCGCCGAGGGCCTACGAGCAGTACTTC
many TRBJ2-2 19 NA TRBV19 CASRLWTLPSLLPTGELFF TGTGCCAGTAGGTTGTGGACGTTGCCATCCTTGTTACCCACCGGGGAGCTGTTTTTT
few TRBJ2-2 14 NA TRBV20-1 CSATTGRRTGELFF TGCAGTGCTACCACCGGGAGAAGAACCGGGGAGCTGTTTTTT
once TRBJ2-7 13 NA TRBV7-2 CASSEPRPYEQYF TGTGCCAGCAGCGAACCAAGGCCCTACGAGCAGTACTTC
few TRBJ1-1 13 NA TRBV5-5 CASSYWTDWSAFF TGTGCCAGCAGCTACTGGACAGATTGGTCGGCTTTCTTT
many TRBJ2-3 14 NA TRBV20-1 CSASKRESTDTQYF TGCAGTGCTAGTAAGAGAGAGAGCACAGATACGCAGTATTTT
NA TRBJ2-7 11 NA TRBV20-1 CSAINPLEQYF TGCAGTGCTATAAACCCCCTCGAGCAGTACTTC
few TRBJ1-4 17 NA TRBV18 CASSPPSAGVANEKLFF TGTGCCAGCTCACCCCCCAGTGCCGGGGTAGCTAATGAAAAACTGTTTTTT
few TRBJ2-6 19 NA TRBV4-3 CASSHPGTLFPSGANVLTF TGCGCCAGCAGCCATCCGGGAACCCTTTTTCCCTCTGGGGCCAACGTCCTGACTTTC
NA TRBJ1-2 17 TRBD1 TRBV11-2 CASSLGWTGGANYGYTF TGTGCCAGCAGTTTAGGGTGGACAGGGGGTGCTAACTATGGCTACACCTTC
NA TRBJ2-1 13 NA TRBV7-8 CASSLIAYNEQFF TGTGCCAGCAGCTTGATTGCCTACAATGAGCAGTTCTTC
NA TRBJ2-3 16 TRBD2 TRBV7-2 CAISLVVGGASDTQYF TGTGCCATCAGCTTAGTGGTCGGGGGGGCGTCAGATACGCAGTATTTT
NA TRBJ2-1 15 TRBD1 TRBV5-6 CASRKTGQGAGEQFF TGTGCCAGCAGAAAGACGGGACAGGGGGCAGGGGAGCAGTTCTTC
NA TRBJ2-1 15 TRBD2 TRBV28 CASSFLVAGVDEQFF TGTGCCAGCAGTTTTTTAGTAGCGGGTGTGGATGAGCAGTTCTTC
NA TRBJ2-3 15 NA TRBV25-1 CASSPLGGPADTQYF TGTGCCAGCAGCCCGCTGGGGGGCCCCGCAGATACGCAGTATTTT
NA TRBJ1-5 13 NA TRBV20-1 CSARGGTRQPQHF TGCAGTGCTAGGGGGGGTACAAGGCAGCCCCAGCATTTT
few TRBJ2-2 15 TRBD1 TRBV6-2/TRBV6-3 CASSFRTGGNGELFF TGTGCCAGCAGTTTCCGGACAGGGGGGAACGGGGAGCTGTTTTTT
NA TRBJ2-3 11 TRBD2 TRBV7-9 CASSSGLAGNF TGTGCCAGCAGCTCGGGACTAGCGGGGAATTTT
few TRBJ2-1 13 NA TRBV7-9 CASSLARGNEQFF TGTGCCAGCAGCTTAGCCCGCGGGAATGAGCAGTTCTTC
NA TRBJ2-5 15 NA TRBV5-5 CASSVRPYQRETQYF TGTGCCAGCAGCGTGAGGCCCTATCAGAGGGAGACCCAGTACTTC
NA TRBJ1-2 15 NA TRBV28 CASSLLGGVNYGYTF TGTGCCAGCAGCCTACTCGGAGGGGTGAACTATGGCTACACCTTC
NA TRBJ2-7 14 NA TRBV20-1 CSARTVLNSYEQYF TGCAGTGCTAGAACCGTACTGAACTCCTACGAGCAGTACTTC
NA TRBJ2-7 12 NA TRBV6-2/TRBV6-3 CASTPGSNEQYF TGTGCCAGCACCCCCGGCTCGAACGAGCAGTACTTC
few TRBJ2-7 15 NA TRBV14 CASSHQNRPTYEQYF TGTGCCAGCAGCCACCAAAACAGGCCTACCTACGAGCAGTACTTC
few TRBJ2-1 17 NA TRBV20-1 CSASYTWRHNSYNEQFF TGCAGTGCTAGTTACACTTGGCGGCACAACTCCTACAATGAGCAGTTCTTC
many TRBJ2-7 16 TRBD2 TRBV20-1 CSARELRLAETYEQYF TGCAGTGCTAGAGAATTGCGACTAGCGGAGACCTACGAGCAGTACTTC
NA TRBJ2-7 15 TRBD2 TRBV13 CASSLSSSGIYEQYF TGTGCCAGCAGCTTATCTTCTAGCGGGATCTACGAGCAGTACTTC
NA TRBJ2-3 15 NA TRBV12-3/TRBV12-4 CASSLRGAGPDTQYF TGTGCCAGCAGTTTACGGGGGGCTGGACCAGATACGCAGTATTTT
few TRBJ1-1 16 TRBD1 TRBV24-1 CATSEGVNRGTTEAFF TGTGCCACCAGTGAGGGGGTAAACAGGGGGACCACTGAAGCTTTCTTT
few TRBJ2-1 15 NA TRBV11-2 CASSIPPPGIYEQFF TGTGCCAGCAGTATACCCCCCCCAGGGATTTATGAGCAGTTCTTC
many TRBJ1-2 15 TRBD1 TRBV7-9 CASSRSGTGSLGYTF TGTGCCAGCAGTCGATCCGGGACAGGGTCCCTTGGCTACACCTTC
NA TRBJ2-5 15 NA TRBV5-1 CASSLDTGNRETQYF TGCGCCAGCAGCTTGGACACAGGCAACCGGGAGACCCAGTACTTC
NA TRBJ1-2 14 TRBD1 TRBV20-1 CSASETGGNYGYTF TGCAGTGCTAGCGAGACAGGGGGCAACTATGGCTACACCTTC
many TRBJ1-1 15 NA TRBV5-5 CASSLVGGARSEAFF TGTGCCAGCAGCTTGGTTGGGGGGGCGCGGTCTGAAGCTTTCTTT
many TRBJ2-2 14 NA TRBV12-3/TRBV12-4 CASSLYGRTGELFF TGTGCCAGCAGTTTGTACGGCAGAACCGGGGAGCTGTTTTTT
many TRBJ1-1 16 TRBD1 TRBV4-2 CASSQAMTGAVTEAFF TGTGCCAGCAGCCAAGCTATGACAGGGGCTGTCACTGAAGCTTTCTTT
NA TRBJ2-1 13 TRBD1 TRBV7-7 CASSFDRGDEQFF TGTGCCAGCAGCTTCGACAGGGGCGATGAGCAGTTCTTC
NA TRBJ2-5 16 TRBD1 TRBV6-5 CASSYSGRGRWETQYF TGTGCCAGCAGTTACTCGGGCAGGGGGCGTTGGGAGACCCAGTACTTC
few TRBJ1-1 14 TRBD1 TRBV5-1 CASSVTGGNTEAFF TGCGCCAGCAGCGTAACAGGGGGGAACACTGAAGCTTTCTTT
NA TRBJ1-5 14 NA TRBV7-9 CASSGPAGHQPQHF TGTGCCAGCAGCGGACCGGCAGGGCATCAGCCCCAGCATTTT
few TRBJ2-1 17 TRBD1 TRBV12-3/TRBV12-4 CASSPVAGQGSYNEQFF TGTGCCAGCAGCCCCGTAGCGGGACAGGGGTCGTACAATGAGCAGTTCTTC
NA TRBJ2-5 13 NA TRBV7-9 CASSTREGETQYF TGTGCCAGCAGCACCCGCGAGGGAGAGACCCAGTACTTC
few TRBJ2-1 13 NA TRBV7-2 CASGAFSYNEQFF TGTGCCAGCGGGGCGTTTTCCTACAATGAGCAGTTCTTC
NA TRBJ2-5 18 TRBD2 TRBV2 CACCPMDYTSGNQETQYF TGTGCCTGCTGTCCCATGGATTATACTAGCGGAAACCAAGAGACCCAGTACTTC
NA TRBJ2-7 12 NA TRBV7-9 CASGEAPYEQYF TGTGCCAGCGGAGAGGCTCCCTACGAGCAGTACTTC
once TRBJ1-2 13 NA TRBV20-1 CSARDFGSHGYTF TGCAGTGCTAGAGATTTTGGATCTCATGGCTACACCTTC
once TRBJ2-1 15 NA TRBV18 CASSPNLAGLTEQFF TGTGCCAGCTCACCGAATCTAGCTGGGCTCACGGAGCAGTTCTTC
few TRBJ2-1 17 TRBD2 TRBV20-1 CSARDPLRAGVGNEQFF TGCAGTGCTAGAGATCCCCTCAGGGCGGGGGTGGGCAATGAGCAGTTCTTC
NA TRBJ2-7 15 TRBD2 TRBV20-1 CSARDRVSGGYEQYF TGCAGTGCTAGAGATCGGGTTAGCGGGGGTTACGAGCAGTACTTC
NA TRBJ2-7 18 TRBD1 TRBV11-1 CASSLSVKGDRGTYEQYF TGTGCCAGCAGCTTAAGTGTTAAGGGGGACAGGGGGACCTACGAGCAGTACTTC
few TRBJ2-1 14 NA TRBV5-1 CASSWSDAYNEQFF TGCGCCAGCAGCTGGTCAGACGCGTACAATGAGCAGTTCTTC
few TRBJ2-1 18 TRBD2 TRBV20-1 CSARGGGVSSGPYNEQFF TGCAGTGCTAGAGGGGGTGGGGTCTCTAGCGGCCCCTACAATGAGCAGTTCTTC
NA TRBJ2-2 16 TRBD1 TRBV28 CASSSIGTGNTGELFF TGTGCCAGCAGTTCTATCGGGACAGGGAACACCGGGGAGCTGTTTTTT
NA TRBJ2-1 20 TRBD2 TRBV24-1 CATSDSPGTSGRTSYNEQFF TGTGCCACCAGTGACTCACCCGGGACTAGCGGGAGGACCTCCTACAATGAGCAGTTCTTC